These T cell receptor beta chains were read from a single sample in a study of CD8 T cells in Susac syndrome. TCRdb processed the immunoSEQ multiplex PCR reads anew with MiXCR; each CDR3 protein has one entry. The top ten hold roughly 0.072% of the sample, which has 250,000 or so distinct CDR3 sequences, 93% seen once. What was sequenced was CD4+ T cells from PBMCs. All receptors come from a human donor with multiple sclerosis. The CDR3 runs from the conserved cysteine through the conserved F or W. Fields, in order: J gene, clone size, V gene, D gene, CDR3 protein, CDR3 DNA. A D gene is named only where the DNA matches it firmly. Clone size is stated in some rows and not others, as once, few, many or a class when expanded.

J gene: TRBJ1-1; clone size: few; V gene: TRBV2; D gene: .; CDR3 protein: CASSKGGNTEAFF; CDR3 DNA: TGTGCCAGCAGTAAGGGCGGTAACACTGAAGCTTTCTTT
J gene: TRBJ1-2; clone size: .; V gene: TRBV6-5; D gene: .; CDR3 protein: CATKTITQGNYGYTF; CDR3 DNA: TGTGCCACCAAAACCATTACTCAGGGGAACTATGGCTACACCTTC
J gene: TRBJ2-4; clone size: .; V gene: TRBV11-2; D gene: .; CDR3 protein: CASSPHLSGTELGGAKNIQYF; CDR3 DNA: TGTGCCAGCAGCCCCCACCTTTCGGGGACAGAGTTGGGGGGAGCCAAAAACATTCAGTACTTC
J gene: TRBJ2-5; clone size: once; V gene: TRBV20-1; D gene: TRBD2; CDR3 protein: CSAGTTSGGAKTQYF; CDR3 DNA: TGCAGTGCTGGAACCACTAGCGGGGGGGCGAAGACCCAGTACTTC
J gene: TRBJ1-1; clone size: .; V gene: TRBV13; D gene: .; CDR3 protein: CASSSLPADTEAFF; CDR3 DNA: TGTGCCAGCAGCTCCCTCCCGGCGGACACTGAAGCTTTCTTT
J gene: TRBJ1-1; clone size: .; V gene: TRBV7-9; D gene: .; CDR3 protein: CASSLGQAKAFF; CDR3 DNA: TGTGCCAGCAGCTTAGGACAGGCTAAAGCTTTCTTT
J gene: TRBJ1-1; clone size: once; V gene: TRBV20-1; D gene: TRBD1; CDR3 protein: CSAREAQTGGGTEAFF; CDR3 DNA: TGCAGTGCTAGAGAGGCCCAGACAGGGGGCGGCACTGAAGCTTTCTTT
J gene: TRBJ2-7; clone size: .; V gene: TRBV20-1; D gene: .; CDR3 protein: CSARDLSEYASSYEQYF; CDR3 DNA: TGCAGTGCTAGAGATCTGAGCGAGTACGCCAGCTCCTACGAGCAGTACTTC
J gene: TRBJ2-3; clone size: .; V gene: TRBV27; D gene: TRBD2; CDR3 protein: CASSSSAGLDTQYF; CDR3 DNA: TGTGCCAGCAGTTCCTCAGCGGGGTTAGATACGCAGTATTTT
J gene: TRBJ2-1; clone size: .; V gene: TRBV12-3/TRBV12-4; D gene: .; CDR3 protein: CASYNGGSYNEQFF; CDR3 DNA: TGTGCCAGCTACAACGGGGGCTCCTACAATGAGCAGTTCTTC
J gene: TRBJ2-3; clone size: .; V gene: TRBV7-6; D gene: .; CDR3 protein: CASSLDPTDTQYF; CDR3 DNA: TGTGCCAGCAGCTTAGATCCCACAGATACGCAGTATTTT
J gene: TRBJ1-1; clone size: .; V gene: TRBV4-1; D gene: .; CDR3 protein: CASSQDQVANTEAFF; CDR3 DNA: TGCGCCAGCAGCCAAGATCAAGTCGCGAACACTGAAGCTTTCTTT
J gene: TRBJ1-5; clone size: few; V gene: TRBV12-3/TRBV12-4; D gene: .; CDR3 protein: CASSFESNQPQHF; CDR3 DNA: TGTGCCAGCAGTTTCGAGAGCAATCAGCCCCAGCATTTT
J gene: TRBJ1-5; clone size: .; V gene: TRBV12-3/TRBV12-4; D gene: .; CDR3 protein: CASSLTGGQPQHF; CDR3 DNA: TGTGCCAGCAGTTTAACAGGTGGGCAGCCCCAGCATTTT
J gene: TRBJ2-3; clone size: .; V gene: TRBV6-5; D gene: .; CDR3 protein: CASSRADTQYF; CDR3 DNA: TGTGCCAGCAGTAGGGCGGATACGCAGTATTTT
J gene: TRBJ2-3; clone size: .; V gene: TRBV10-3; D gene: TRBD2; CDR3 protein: CAITSSGRTDTQYF; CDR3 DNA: TGTGCCATCACCTCTAGCGGGAGGACAGATACGCAGTATTTT
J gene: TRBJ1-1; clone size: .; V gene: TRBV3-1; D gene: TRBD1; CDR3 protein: CASSQLQGVGTEAFF; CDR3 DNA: TGTGCCAGCAGCCAACTACAGGGGGTTGGCACTGAAGCTTTCTTT
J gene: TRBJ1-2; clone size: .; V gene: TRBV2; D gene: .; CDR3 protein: CASSDLGYGYTF; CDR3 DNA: TGTGCCAGCAGTGACTTGGGCTATGGCTACACCTTC
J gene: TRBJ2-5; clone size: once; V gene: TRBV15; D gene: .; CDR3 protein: CATSRDTDLYQETQYF; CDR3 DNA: TGTGCCACCAGCAGAGACACGGACCTTTACCAAGAGACCCAGTACTTC
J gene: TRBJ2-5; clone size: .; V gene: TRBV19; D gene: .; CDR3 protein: CASSITLAAGPRETQYF; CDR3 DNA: TGTGCCAGTAGTATTACCTTAGCCGCGGGGCCACGGGAGACCCAGTACTTC
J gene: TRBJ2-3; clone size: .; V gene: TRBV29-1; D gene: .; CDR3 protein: CSVEEFPKDTQYF; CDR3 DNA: TGCAGCGTTGAGGAATTTCCAAAGGATACGCAGTATTTT
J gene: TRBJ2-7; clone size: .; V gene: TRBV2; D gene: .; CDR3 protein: CASRESNQVFYEQYF; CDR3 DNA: TGTGCCAGCAGAGAATCCAACCAGGTTTTCTACGAGCAGTACTTC
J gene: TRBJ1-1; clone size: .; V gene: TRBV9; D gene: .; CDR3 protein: CASSGGTAEAFF; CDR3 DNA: TGTGCCAGCAGCGGGGGGACGGCTGAAGCTTTCTTT
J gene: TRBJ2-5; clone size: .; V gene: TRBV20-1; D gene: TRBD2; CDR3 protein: CSAPVAGEETQYF; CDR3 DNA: TGCAGTGCTCCAGTAGCGGGAGAGGAGACCCAGTACTTC
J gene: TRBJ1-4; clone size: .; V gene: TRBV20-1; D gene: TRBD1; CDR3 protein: CSARDPDRTNEKLFF; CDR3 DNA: TGCAGTGCTAGAGATCCGGACAGGACTAATGAAAAACTGTTTTTT
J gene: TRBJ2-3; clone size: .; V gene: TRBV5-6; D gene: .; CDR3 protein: CASSFYSTDTQYF; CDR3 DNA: TGTGCCAGCAGCTTCTACAGCACAGATACGCAGTATTTT
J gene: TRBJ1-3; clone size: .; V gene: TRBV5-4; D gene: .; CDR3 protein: CASSFGGASGNTIYF; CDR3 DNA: TGTGCCAGCAGCTTTGGAGGGGCCTCTGGAAACACCATATATTTT